The sequence of this T cell receptor (beta chain) was determined in a study of blood T cell repertoires in COVID-19. In the study overall: Donors in the United States, Italy and Spain gave samples during acute or convalescent COVID-19. T cells, B-cell-depleted T cells, or PBMCs supplied cDNA or gDNA.

The CDR3 sequence is 15 residues long. Trimming left V 2 bases short and J 6 bases short, with 13 bases between. CDR1 and CDR2 from the germline V gene are MNHEY and SVGEGT. Original processing methods: Counts of nucleated cells, estimated from reference gene primer amplification, were obtained. Profiled with immunoSEQ multiplex PCR; TCRdb holds only in-frame clones, not every one. From that table come the V and J calls and clone size; the DNA was used to work out D and trimming. Of about 190,000 clones in the sample, roughly 73% were seen once. The rearrangement links TRBV6-2 or TRBV6-3 to TRBJ2-2; D gene unclear. This sequence originates from an elderly woman with active or convalescent COVID-19. Sequences were obtained from peripheral blood. CDR3 protein: CASSYAASSSGELFF. The CDR3 DNA reads TGTGCCAGCAGTTACGCGGCTAGTAGTTCCGGGGAGCTGTTTTTT.